A selection of T cell receptor beta chains follows, all from one sample in a study of T cells after posttransplantation cyclophosphamide. The assay was immunoSEQ multiplex PCR, and TCRdb's table has in-frame clones only and misses some. The repertoire includes roughly 6,700 clones, around 80% of them detected once, and 25% to 30% sits in the top ten. The sequences come from CD8+ T cells sorted from PBMCs, collected approximately 190 weeks after allogeneic stem cell transplant with posttransplant cyclophosphamide. Source of these receptors: a female patient in her forties or fifties who received an allogeneic stem cell transplant from a related donor, was CMV-positive, and had no GVHD. Some T cells may trace back to the graft donor. Each CDR3 is given with its conserved first and last residue. Fields, in order: V gene, J gene, CDR3 protein.

V: TRBV9
J: TRBJ1-2
CDR3: CASSVDTGAPRYGYTF

V: TRBV27
J: TRBJ2-3
CDR3: CASSLYGVTSGYTDTQYF

V: TRBV6-5
J: TRBJ2-7
CDR3: CANYKRGEQYF

V: TRBV5-4
J: TRBJ2-3
CDR3: CASSLYRDSPTDTQYF

V: TRBV27
J: TRBJ2-4
CDR3: CASRWTGAFKNIQYF

V: TRBV7-8
J: TRBJ2-7
CDR3: CASSLEGLAGSEQYF

V: TRBV7-9
J: TRBJ1-5
CDR3: CASSVNRDQPQHF

V: TRBV4-3
J: TRBJ2-3
CDR3: CASSPNFRSDTQYF

V: TRBV9
J: TRBJ1-2
CDR3: CASSVGTGGNYGYTF

V: TRBV9
J: TRBJ1-2
CDR3: CASSVGAGELPNYGYTF

V: TRBV19
J: TRBJ2-7
CDR3: CASSIEREGSYEQYF

V: TRBV6-5
J: TRBJ1-1
CDR3: CASSSGTRGTEAFF

V: TRBV28
J: TRBJ2-5
CDR3: CASSSPPQVGWETQYF

V: TRBV9
J: TRBJ2-6
CDR3: CASSAGVRAQISGANVLTF

V: TRBV2
J: TRBJ2-4
CDR3: CASSEALGLAWNIQYF

V: TRBV6-4
J: TRBJ2-1
CDR3: CASSDYLLAGDHNEQFF

V: TRBV28
J: TRBJ2-7
CDR3: CASSIPTSGDISYEQYF

V: TRBV4-1
J: TRBJ1-3
CDR3: CASSHGGVTGTSGNTIYF